The clone carrying this T cell receptor beta chain was detected ten times or more. Each CDR3 protein is one row after TCRdb ran MiXCR on the RT-PCR reads. The data show hundreds of thousands of distinct CDR3 sequences, approximately 15% seen once. The CDR3 is made up of 14 amino acids. The trim removed 6 bases at V and 4 bases at J, leaving 1 base unmatched. The chain has TRBV12-3 or TRBV12-4 and TRBJ2-2, with 11 nucleotides matching TRBD2. The sample comprised memory CD4+ T cells from blood. This TCR came from a female donor in good health, serving as a healthy control. CDR3 residues: CASRLAGGTGELFF. The DNA of the CDR3 is TGTGCCAGCAGGCTAGCGGGAGGCACCGGGGAGCTGTTTTTT.